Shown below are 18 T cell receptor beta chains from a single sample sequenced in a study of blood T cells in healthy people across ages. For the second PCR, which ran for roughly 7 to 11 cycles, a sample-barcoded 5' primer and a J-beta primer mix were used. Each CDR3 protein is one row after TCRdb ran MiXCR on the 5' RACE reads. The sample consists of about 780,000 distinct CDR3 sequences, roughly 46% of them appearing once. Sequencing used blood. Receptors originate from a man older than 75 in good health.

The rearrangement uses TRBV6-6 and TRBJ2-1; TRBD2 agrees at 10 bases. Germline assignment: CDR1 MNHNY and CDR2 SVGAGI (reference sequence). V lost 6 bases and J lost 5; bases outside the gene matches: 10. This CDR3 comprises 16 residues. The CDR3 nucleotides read TGTGCCAGCAGGACCCCAGCGGGAGGGCCTAACAATGAGCAGTTCTTC. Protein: CASRTPAGGPNNEQFF.

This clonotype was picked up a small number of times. DNA of the CDR3: TGCGCCAGCAGCTTGGAGGGGACAGTAGGACTAGCGGGAGATAACGAGCAGTACTTC. Amino acid sequence: CASSLEGTVGLAGDNEQYF. The gene calls are TRBV5-1 and TRBJ2-1; 13 bases agree with TRBD2. TRBJ2-7 matches the DNA end more closely, so the J call is doubtful. CDR1 and CDR2 from the germline V gene are SGHRS and YFSETQ. The CDR3 loop spans 19 amino acids.

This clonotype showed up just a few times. The DNA for the CDR3 is TGCGCCAGCAGCCTAAACCTAGATACGCAGTATTTT. This encodes CASSLNLDTQYF. V gene TRBV5-1 combines with J gene TRBJ2-3; D unclear. Per the germline V gene, CDR1 is SGHRS and CDR2 is YFSETQ. This CDR3 is built from 12 residues. Trimming took off 4 bases at V and 5 bases at J, with 8 bases between the two ends. Full variable domain (missing parts from reference TRBV5-1 and TRBJ2-3): KAGVTQTPRYLIKTRGQQVTLSCSPISGHRSVSWYQQTPGQGLQFLFEYFSETQRNKGNFPGRFSGRQFSNSRSEMNVSTLELGDSALYLCASSLNLDTQYFGPGTRLTVL.

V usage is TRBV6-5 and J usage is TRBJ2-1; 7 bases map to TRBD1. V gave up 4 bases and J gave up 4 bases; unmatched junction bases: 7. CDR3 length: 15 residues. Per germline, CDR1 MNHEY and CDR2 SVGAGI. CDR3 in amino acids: CASSFDRDKYNEQFF. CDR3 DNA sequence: TGTGCCAGCAGTTTTGACAGGGACAAGTACAATGAGCAGTTCTTC.

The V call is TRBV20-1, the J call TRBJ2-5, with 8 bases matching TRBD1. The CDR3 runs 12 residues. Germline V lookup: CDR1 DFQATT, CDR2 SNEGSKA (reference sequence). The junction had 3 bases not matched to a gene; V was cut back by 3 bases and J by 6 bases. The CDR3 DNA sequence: TGCAGTGCTAGGACAGGGGCGAAGACCCAGTACTTC. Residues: CSARTGAKTQYF.

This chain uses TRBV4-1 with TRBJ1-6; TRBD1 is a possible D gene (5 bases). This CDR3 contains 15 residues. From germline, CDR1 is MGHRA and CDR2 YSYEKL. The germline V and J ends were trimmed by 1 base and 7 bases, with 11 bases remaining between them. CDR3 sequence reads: CASSQGPGGNSPLHF. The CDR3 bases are TGCGCCAGCAGCCAAGGACCCGGGGGAAATTCACCCCTCCACTTT.

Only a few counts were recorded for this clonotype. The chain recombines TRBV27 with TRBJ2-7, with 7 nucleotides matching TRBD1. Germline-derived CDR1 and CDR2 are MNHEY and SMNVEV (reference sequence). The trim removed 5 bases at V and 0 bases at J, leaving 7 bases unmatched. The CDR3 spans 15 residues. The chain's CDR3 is CASSPQGTSSYEQYF. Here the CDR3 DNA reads TGTGCCAGCAGTCCACAGGGGACGAGCTCCTACGAGCAGTACTTC.

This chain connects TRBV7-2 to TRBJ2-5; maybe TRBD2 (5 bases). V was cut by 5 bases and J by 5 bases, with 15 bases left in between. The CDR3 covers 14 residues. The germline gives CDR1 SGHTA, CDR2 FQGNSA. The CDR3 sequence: CASSQNRDPETQYF. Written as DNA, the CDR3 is TGTGCCAGCAGCCAAAACCGGGATCCGGAGACCCAGTACTTC.

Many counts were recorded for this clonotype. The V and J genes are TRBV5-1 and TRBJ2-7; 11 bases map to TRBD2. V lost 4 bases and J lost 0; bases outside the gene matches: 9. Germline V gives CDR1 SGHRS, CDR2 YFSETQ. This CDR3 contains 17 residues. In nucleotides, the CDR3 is TGCGCCAGCAGCGTTTTGGGGGGGACTAGCGGCTCCTACGAGCAGTACTTC. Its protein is CASSVLGGTSGSYEQYF.

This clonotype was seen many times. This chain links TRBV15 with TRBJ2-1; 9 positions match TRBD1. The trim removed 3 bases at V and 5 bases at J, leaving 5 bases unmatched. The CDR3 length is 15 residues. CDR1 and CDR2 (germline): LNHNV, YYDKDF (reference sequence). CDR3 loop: CATSSRTGVHNEQFF. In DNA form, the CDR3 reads TGTGCCACCAGCAGCCGGACAGGGGTCCACAATGAGCAGTTCTTC.

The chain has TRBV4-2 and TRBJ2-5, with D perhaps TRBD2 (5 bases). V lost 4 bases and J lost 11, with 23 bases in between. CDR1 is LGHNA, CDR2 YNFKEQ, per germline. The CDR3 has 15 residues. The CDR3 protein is CASSRQSGGFNEQYF. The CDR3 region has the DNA TGTGCCAGCAGCCGTCAGAGTGGAGGCTTTAATGAGCAGTACTTC.

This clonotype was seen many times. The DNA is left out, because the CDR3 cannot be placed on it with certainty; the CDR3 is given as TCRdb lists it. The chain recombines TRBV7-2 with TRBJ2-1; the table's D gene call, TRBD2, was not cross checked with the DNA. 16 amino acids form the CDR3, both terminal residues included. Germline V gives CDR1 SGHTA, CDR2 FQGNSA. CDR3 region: CASSSTLGGSYNEQFF.

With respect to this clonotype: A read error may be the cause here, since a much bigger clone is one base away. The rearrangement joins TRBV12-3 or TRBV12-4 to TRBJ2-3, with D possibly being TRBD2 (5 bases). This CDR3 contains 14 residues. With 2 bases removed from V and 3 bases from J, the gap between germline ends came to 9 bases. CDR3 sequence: CASSLIGRTDTQYF. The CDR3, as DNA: TGTGCCAGCAGTTTAATAGGGAGAACAGATACGCAGTATTTT.

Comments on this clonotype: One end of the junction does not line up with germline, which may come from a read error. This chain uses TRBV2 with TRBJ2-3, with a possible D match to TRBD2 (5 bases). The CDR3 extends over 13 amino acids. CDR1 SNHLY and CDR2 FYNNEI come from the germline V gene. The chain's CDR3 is CASSELTLDAQYF. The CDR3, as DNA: TGTGCCAGCAGTGAACTGACACTAGATGCGCAGTATTTT.

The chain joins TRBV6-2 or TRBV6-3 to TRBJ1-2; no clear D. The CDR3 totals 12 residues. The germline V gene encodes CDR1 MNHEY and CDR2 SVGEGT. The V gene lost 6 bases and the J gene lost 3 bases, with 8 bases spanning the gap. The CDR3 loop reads CASSYEDYGYTF. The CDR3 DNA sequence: TGTGCCAGCAGCTATGAGGACTATGGCTACACCTTC.

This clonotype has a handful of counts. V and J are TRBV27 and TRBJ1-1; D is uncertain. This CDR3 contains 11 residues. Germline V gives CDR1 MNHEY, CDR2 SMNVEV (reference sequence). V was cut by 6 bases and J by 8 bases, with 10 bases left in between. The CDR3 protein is CASSPGREAFF. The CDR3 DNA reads TGTGCCAGCAGCCCTGGACGGGAAGCTTTCTTT.

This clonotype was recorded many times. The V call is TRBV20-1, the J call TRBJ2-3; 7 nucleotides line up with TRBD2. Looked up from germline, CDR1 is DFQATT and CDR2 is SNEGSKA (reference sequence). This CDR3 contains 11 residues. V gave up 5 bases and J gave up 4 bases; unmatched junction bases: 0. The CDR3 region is CSAGGADTQYF. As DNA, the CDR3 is TGCAGTGCTGGGGGGGCAGATACGCAGTATTTT.

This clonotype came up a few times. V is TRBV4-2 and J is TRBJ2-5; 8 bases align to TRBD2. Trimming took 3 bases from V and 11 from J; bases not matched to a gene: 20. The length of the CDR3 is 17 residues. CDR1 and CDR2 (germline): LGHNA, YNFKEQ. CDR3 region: CASSQEKLAEGYNEQYF. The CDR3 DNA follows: TGTGCCAGCAGCCAGGAGAAACTAGCGGAAGGGTACAATGAGCAGTACTTC.